This T cell receptor (beta chain) was recovered during a study of blood T cell repertoires in COVID-19. About the study: T cells, B-cell-depleted T cells, or PBMCs supplied cDNA or gDNA.

Profiled with immunoSEQ multiplex PCR; TCRdb holds only in-frame clones, not every one. The sample shows 100,000 to 140,000 clones, around 92% of them seen only once. Germline V gene lookup returns CDR1 SGDLS and CDR2 YYNGEE. V shed 2 bases and J shed 10 bases, with 18 bases lying between them. This CDR3 spans 14 amino acids. The sequencing input was peripheral blood. This clonotype was obtained from a man aged 35-49 years with active or convalescent COVID-19. The J gene is TRBJ2-5, the V gene TRBV9, with D possibly being TRBD2 (7 bases). The CDR3 loop is CASSVAAGAGDQYF. The CDR3 bases are TGTGCCAGCAGCGTGGCGGCAGGGGCGGGAGACCAGTACTTC.